This TCR beta chain emerged from a study of OX40 agonist ivuxolimab in advanced cancers. Background for the entire study: Ivuxolimab was an agonistic, fully human IgG2 monoclonal antibody directed against OX40 (CD134), a costimulatory receptor. Peripheral TCRbeta sequencing was intended to test whether TCR sequence diversity was altered and clonal T-cell expansion was caused by ivuxolimab. Patients were allowed to have had prior anti-PD-1, anti-PD-L1 or anti-CTLA-4 therapy, and roughly 40% of the dose-escalation patients had previously received checkpoint inhibitors. Of the approximately 50 dose-escalation patients, hepatocellular carcinoma was present in 19, melanoma in around 15, renal cell carcinoma in 9 and head and neck cancer in 9. Intravenous ivuxolimab was administered to patients every 2 weeks at six dose levels: 0.01, 0.1, 0.3, 1.5, 3 and 10 mg/kg. The paper covers the monotherapy dose-escalation part of the phase I ivuxolimab trial, which included N ≈ 57 patients. Partial responses were achieved by three dose-escalation patients, of whom one had hepatocellular carcinoma and two had cutaneous melanoma. In the dose-escalation cohort, 82.7% of patients were male, and the mean age was 60 years with a range of about 20 to 80.

The V and J ends are trimmed by 2 bases and 5 bases, leaving 8 bases between them. Based on the germline V gene, the CDR1 and CDR2 sequences are SGHDT and YYEEEE. Reading from cysteine to phenylalanine, the CDR3 counts 13 amino acids. Only CDR3 DNA is held: 39 bases, read in frame from base 1. What the authors observed across the whole study: On average, CD8+ T cells showed more expanded clones than CD4+ T cells after ivuxolimab. Which antigens the clonally expanded peripheral T cells were specific for was not determined. In partial responders in the 0.1-3.0 mg/kg groups, normalized peripheral clonal expansion was found to be among the lowest, especially among CD8+ T cells. Clonal expansion of both CD4+ and CD8+ blood T cells was observed from baseline to week 6 at doses 0.1 to 3.0 mg/kg. Low levels of normalized T-cell clonal expansion were also shown by some nonresponding patients.

Genomic DNA was extracted from sorted cells for sequencing of the TCRbeta CDR3 region. TCRbeta CDR3 regions were sequenced using the immunoSEQ Assay. TCRdb obtained this table from immuneACCESS and retained in-frame rearrangements with V and J assigned. These tables miss some clones; where compared with another copy, unresolved V genes account for less than half of the shortfall, and the remainder is unexplained. A total of around 70,000 clones appear in this sample, under 85% of them only once. The ten largest clones represent over 2% of the sample. Comment on this clone: Its recognized antigen is unknown. It has no much larger one-base neighbor in the sample; base qualities were not kept.

Patients with autoimmune disease history or receiving systemic immunosuppression were excluded from the trial. Peripheral blood for TCR sequencing was collected from all dose cohorts at baseline, on cycle 4 day 1, and on cycle 7 day 1. Samples were obtained from an open-label, multicenter, first-in-human phase I dose-escalation trial of ivuxolimab. Adults with locally advanced or metastatic melanoma, renal cell, hepatocellular, or head and neck squamous cell carcinoma were enrolled in the trial. CD4+ and CD8+ T cells were sorted separately from peripheral blood before TCR sequencing. The clonotype originates from an adult with an advanced solid tumor such as melanoma, head and neck, liver or kidney cancer. The sequence joins TRBV5-6 to TRBJ2-1; confidence is insufficient to name the D gene. Sample: CD4+ or CD8+ T cells sorted from blood, taken in a trial of the OX40 agonist ivuxolimab. The DNA is TGTGCCAGCAGCTTATTCCCAAACAATGAGCAGTTCTTC. Its protein reads: CASSLFPNNEQFF.